A selection of T cell receptor beta chains follows, all from one sample in a study of human T cells and chemical hapten exposure. TCRdb ran MiXCR on the RACE reads and lists one entry per CDR3 protein. The table records tens of thousands of distinct CDR3 sequences, approximately 10% of them present only once. Sequenced material: whole blood, taken in connection with sensitization to the hapten diphenylcyclopropenone (DPC). The receptors shown here come from a man aged 35-49 years with alopecia areata. Some clones in this sample may be carry-over from other donors' samples. CDR3s include the opening cysteine and the closing phenylalanine or tryptophan. The order of the fields is clone size, D gene, V gene, J gene, CDR3 DNA, CDR3 protein. A D gene is named only where the DNA matches it firmly. Clone sizes are given selectively: once, few, many, or a class where the clone is expanded.

>many|.|TRBV12-3/TRBV12-4|TRBJ1-1
TGTGCCAGCAGTCCAGGACGGAGGAACACTGAAGCTTTCTTT
CASSPGRRNTEAFF
>few|.|TRBV14|TRBJ1-2
TGTGCCAGCAGCCAAGATTTCGCAGGGTCCTATGGCTACACCTTC
CASSQDFAGSYGYTF
>many|.|TRBV6-5|TRBJ1-6
TGTGCCAGCAGTTACCGGTCGACAGGTTTAAGTTCACCCCTCCACTTT
CASSYRSTGLSSPLHF
>.|.|TRBV12-3/TRBV12-4|TRBJ1-4
TGTGCCAGCAGTTTTCGCACAGGGTCGAATGAAAAACTGTTTTTT
CASSFRTGSNEKLFF
>few|.|TRBV12-3/TRBV12-4|TRBJ2-3
TGTGCCAGCAGTCCGGCAGGAGTGGGCACAGATACGCAGTATTTT
CASSPAGVGTDTQYF
>.|TRBD1|TRBV20-1|TRBJ1-4
TGCAGTGCTAGTCAGGACAGGGGTCTTAATGAAAAACTGTTTTTT
CSASQDRGLNEKLFF
>few|.|TRBV24-1|TRBJ2-3
TGTGCCACCAGTGTATCAGATACGCAGTATTTT
CATSVSDTQYF
>.|.|TRBV6-5|TRBJ2-5
TGTGCCAGCAGAGAACAGGGTCAAGAGACCCAGTACTTC
CASREQGQETQYF
>few|TRBD2|TRBV5-1|TRBJ2-3
TGCGCCAGCAGCTTGGAGGGACTAGCGGGGGCCAACACAGATACGCAGTATTTT
CASSLEGLAGANTDTQYF
>many|TRBD2|TRBV2|TRBJ2-5
TGTGCCAGCACAGACAGCGGGAGTATGGGGGAGACCCAGTACTTC
CASTDSGSMGETQYF
>.|TRBD2|TRBV11-2|TRBJ2-3
TGTGCCAGCAGACGGCTTAGGGAGGGAGGAGCAGATACGCAGTATTTT
CASRRLREGGADTQYF
>few|.|TRBV19|TRBJ1-5
TGTGCCAGTAGTACCTCAAATAGCAATCAGCCCCAGCATTTT
CASSTSNSNQPQHF
>many|TRBD2|TRBV7-9|TRBJ2-7
TGTGCCAGCAGCTTAAACAGCGGGGAAGGCGAGCAGTACTTC
CASSLNSGEGEQYF
>many|.|TRBV12-3/TRBV12-4|TRBJ1-6
TGTGCCAGCAGCCGGATCGGAGGGGCTAGTTCACCCCTCCACTTT
CASSRIGGASSPLHF
>few|.|TRBV20-1|TRBJ1-6
TGCAGTGCTAGAGAATTACTCCGGGACACGTATAATTCACCCCTCCACTTT
CSARELLRDTYNSPLHF
>.|TRBD1|TRBV5-1|TRBJ2-3
TGCGCCAGCAGCCGACAGGGGGCAGGCACAGATACGCAGTATTTT
CASSRQGAGTDTQYF
>.|.|TRBV6-2/TRBV6-3|TRBJ2-1
TGTGCCAGCAGTTCACCAGGGGTCGGGTATGAGCAGTTCTTC
CASSSPGVGYEQFF
>few|TRBD1|TRBV5-1|TRBJ2-1
TGCGCCAGCAGCTTGGGGGACAGGCAGTTCTTC
CASSLGDRQFF